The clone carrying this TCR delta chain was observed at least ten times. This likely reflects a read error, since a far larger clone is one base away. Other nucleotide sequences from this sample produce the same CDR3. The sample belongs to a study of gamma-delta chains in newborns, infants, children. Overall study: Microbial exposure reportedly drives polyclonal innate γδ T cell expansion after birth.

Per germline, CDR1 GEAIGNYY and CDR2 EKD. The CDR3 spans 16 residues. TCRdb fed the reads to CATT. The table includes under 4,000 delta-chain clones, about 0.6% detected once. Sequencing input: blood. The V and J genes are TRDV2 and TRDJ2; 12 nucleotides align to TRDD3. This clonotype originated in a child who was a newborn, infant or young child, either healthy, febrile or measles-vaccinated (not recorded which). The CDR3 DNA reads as TGTGCCTGTGACATACTGGGGGATACTTTGACAGCGCAACTCTTCTTT. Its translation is CACDILGDTLTAQLFF.